The 4 T cell receptor beta chains reported below all come from one sample, sequenced in a study of cytomegalovirus exposure and HLA in healthy donors. Using immunoSEQ multiplex PCR, the repertoire was profiled, and TCRdb retains in-frame clones only, with some absent. The sample has approximately 190,000 clones, 75% to 90% seen once. The sequencing sample was made of PBMCs. These receptors were taken from a man younger than 35 in good health and CMV-seropositive.

The rearrangement links TRBV18 to TRBJ2-7; TRBD1 matches 9 bases. The trim removed 5 bases at V and 5 bases at J, leaving 7 bases unmatched. CDR1 KGHSH and CDR2 LQKENI come from the germline V gene. This CDR3 comprises 14 residues. CDR3 nucleotide sequence: TGTGCCAGCTCAGCCGGGACAGGGAGAAACGAGCAGTACTTC. Translating gives CASSAGTGRNEQYF.

This clone was seen a single time. The chain uses TRBV9 and TRBJ1-2; no firm D call. The V end lost 0 bases, the J end lost 0 bases, and 6 bases lay between the germline ends. The germline CDR1 and CDR2 sequences are SGDLS and YYNGEE. CDR3 length equals 14 residues. The CDR3 sequence is CASSVAGSNYGYTF. In nucleotides, the CDR3 is TGTGCCAGCAGCGTAGCCGGGTCTAACTATGGCTACACCTTC.

The chain couples TRBV10-3 to TRBJ2-7; 8 bases are shared with TRBD2. The CDR3 has 14 amino acids. CDR1 is ENHRY and CDR2 is SYGVKD in the germline V gene. The J segment lost 3 bases and the V segment lost 6 bases, leaving 7 bases of the junction unmatched. The DNA for the CDR3 is TGTGCCATCAGGCCCCGGGAGGGCCTCTACGAGCAGTACTTC. Encoded protein: CAIRPREGLYEQYF.

V gene TRBV27 combines with J gene TRBJ2-7; D perhaps matches TRBD2 (6 bases). CDR1 and CDR2 (germline): MNHEY, SMNVEV (reference sequence). There are 14 residues in the CDR3. Trimming stripped 8 bases from V and 0 bases from J, with 14 bases between. CDR3 bases: TGTGCCAGCGAACCGACTAGAAACTCCTACGAGCAGTACTTC. Amino acids: CASEPTRNSYEQYF.